This TCR beta chain was sequenced for a study of T cell responses to AZD1222 COVID-19 vaccine. Sequencing used immunoSEQ multiplex PCR; TCRdb keeps in-frame clones, though not all of them. Here the sample spans 75,000 to 95,000 clones, around 92% being singletons. V was shortened by 2 bases and J by 2 bases, with 4 bases between the two germline ends. Germline values: CDR1 MNHEY, CDR2 SVGEGT. The CDR3 consists of 12 residues. The chain links TRBV6-2 or TRBV6-3 to TRBJ2-7; D not certain. The sequenced sample was peripheral blood, obtained on day 0 of MenACWY control vaccination. The TCR comes from an adult in good health. CDR3 in amino acids: CASSYQTYEQYF. The CDR3 nucleotides read TGTGCCAGCAGTTACCAGACCTACGAGCAGTACTTC.